Presented here are 12 T cell receptor beta chains from one specimen sequenced in a study of cytomegalovirus exposure and HLA in healthy donors. Primers: 60 Vbeta forward and 13 Jbeta reverse. Clones were sequenced by immunoSEQ multiplex PCR, and TCRdb holds only the in-frame ones, with some missing. The sample includes some 78,000 clones, approximately 80% seen only once; the top ten take approximately 23%. The sequencing sample was made of PBMCs. Receptor source: a woman aged 45-59 years in good health and CMV-seropositive.

Regarding this clone: Other DNA variants within this sample encode the same CDR3. The rearrangement links TRBV11-2 to TRBJ1-4, with TRBD1 identical over 9 bases. This CDR3 is built from 14 residues. CDR1 and CDR2 (germline): SGHAT, FQNNGV. V dropped 5 bases and J dropped 8; count of bases not matched to a gene: 6. CDR3: CASSPDRGREKLFF. CDR3 DNA: TGTGCCAGCAGCCCGGACAGGGGAAGAGAAAAACTGTTTTTT. Filled out from reference TRBV11-2 and TRBJ1-4, the complete variable domain reads EAGVAQSPRYKIIEKRQSVAFWCNPISGHATLYWYQQILGQGPKLLIQFQNNGVVDDSQLPKDRFSAERLKGVDSTLKIQPAKLEDSAVYLCASSPDRGREKLFFGSGTQLSVL.

The chain has TRBV29-1 and TRBJ2-5, with 7 bases lining up with TRBD1. Germline lookup yields CDR1 SQVTM and CDR2 ANQGSEA. Trimming at V came to 3 bases and at J to 7 bases, leaving 11 bases not matched to a gene. The CDR3 has 14 residues. CDR3: CSVDETGNRGTQYF. CDR3 nucleotide sequence: TGCAGCGTTGATGAGACAGGGAACCGTGGGACCCAGTACTTC.

This chain links TRBV2 with TRBJ2-1; D perhaps matches TRBD1 (6 bases). V was cut by 6 bases and J by 3 bases, with 12 bases left in between. This CDR3 comprises 14 residues. CDR1 SNHLY and CDR2 FYNNEI come from the germline V gene. The CDR3 reads CASSRGPLYNEQFF. In DNA, the CDR3 is TGTGCCAGCAGCAGGGGACCCCTCTACAATGAGCAGTTCTTC.

The chain joins TRBV29-1 to TRBJ1-5; no clear D gene. Germline V gene lookup returns CDR1 SQVTM and CDR2 ANQGSEA. V was shortened by 2 bases and J by 8 bases, with 13 bases between the two germline ends. The CDR3 totals 13 residues. The CDR3 sequence is CSVERQTGEPQHF. As DNA, the CDR3 is TGCAGCGTTGAAAGGCAAACGGGTGAGCCCCAGCATTTT.

The chain recombines TRBV6-1 with TRBJ2-1; possibly TRBD2 for D (6 bases). The V end lost 3 bases, the J end lost 5 bases, and 14 bases lay between the germline ends. The length of the CDR3 is 15 residues. In germline, CDR1 is MNHNS, CDR2 SASEGT. The CDR3 nucleotides are TGTGCCAGCAGTGACTTGGCGGGGAGGAACAATGAGCAGTTCTTC. Translation gives CASSDLAGRNNEQFF.

The chain carries TRBV5-6 and TRBJ1-2; D ambiguous. This CDR3 region has 13 residues. Trimming left V 6 bases short and J 2 bases short, with 11 bases between. Germline CDR1 is SGHDT and CDR2 is YYEEEE. CDR3 DNA sequence: TGTGCCAGCAAGCCGTTCTCCAACTATGGCTACACCTTC. It encodes CASKPFSNYGYTF.

This clone was picked up a small number of times. J is TRBJ2-1 and V is TRBV19; 10 bases are a match to TRBD2. The germline V gene encodes CDR1 LNHDA and CDR2 SQIVND (reference sequence). This CDR3 is built from 15 residues. The V segment lost 6 bases and the J segment 9 bases; nucleotides outside the gene matches: 11. In DNA form, the CDR3 reads TGTGCCAGTAGCTTAGGAGCGGGAGGGCCAAGTGAGCAGTTCTTC. Encoded protein: CASSLGAGGPSEQFF.

The J gene is TRBJ1-5, the V gene TRBV7-2, with TRBD1 as a possible D gene (5 bases). The CDR3 loop spans 13 amino acids. V was cut by 6 bases and J by 3 bases, with 9 bases left in between. Germline V gives CDR1 SGHTA, CDR2 FQGNSA. The CDR3 loop reads CASSQGLNQPQHF. The CDR3 nucleotides read TGTGCCAGCAGTCAGGGCCTCAATCAGCCCCAGCATTTT.

This rearrangement joins TRBV6-5 to TRBJ1-6; 8 bases align to TRBD1. The CDR3 spans 15 residues. The V segment lost 8 bases and the J segment 10 bases; nucleotides outside the gene matches: 13. Per the germline V gene, CDR1 is MNHEY and CDR2 is SVGAGI. The CDR3 DNA reads TGTGCCAGCGCCCAGGGGGCGGGTATCTGGTCACCCCTCCACTTT. Translating gives CASAQGAGIWSPLHF.

The chain carries TRBV9 and TRBJ2-5, with D hard to call. With 5 bases removed from V and 2 bases from J, the gap between germline ends came to 16 bases. The CDR3 totals 15 residues. Germline-derived CDR1 and CDR2 are SGDLS and YYNGEE. The CDR3: CASSSRSGVQETQYF. DNA of the CDR3: TGTGCCAGCAGTTCGCGTAGTGGAGTTCAAGAGACCCAGTACTTC.

The CDR3 loop reads CASSPRSIEEKLFF. In nucleotides, the CDR3 is TGTGCCAGCAGTCCCAGGTCGATTGAAGAAAAACTGTTTTTT. V gene TRBV28 combines with J gene TRBJ1-4; D ambiguous. The V and J ends lost 5 bases and 8 bases respectively, with 15 bases between them. The CDR3 contains 14 residues. Looked up from germline, CDR1 is MDHEN and CDR2 is SYDVKM.

The V gene is TRBV2, the J gene TRBJ2-5; 7 bases align to TRBD1. The CDR3 has 13 amino acids. J gave up 1 base and V 8 bases, and 4 bases lay outside the gene matches. The germline CDR1 and CDR2 sequences are SNHLY and FYNNEI. The CDR3 region is CASGWDSQETQYF. CDR3 nucleotide sequence: TGTGCCAGCGGGTGGGACAGCCAAGAGACCCAGTACTTC. Full variable domain (rest looked up from reference TRBV2 and TRBJ2-5): EPEVTQTPSHQVTQMGQEVILRCVPISNHLYFYWYRQILGQKVEFLVSFYNNEISEKSEIFDDQFSVERPDGSNFTLKIRSTKLEDSAMYFCASGWDSQETQYFGPGTRLLVL.